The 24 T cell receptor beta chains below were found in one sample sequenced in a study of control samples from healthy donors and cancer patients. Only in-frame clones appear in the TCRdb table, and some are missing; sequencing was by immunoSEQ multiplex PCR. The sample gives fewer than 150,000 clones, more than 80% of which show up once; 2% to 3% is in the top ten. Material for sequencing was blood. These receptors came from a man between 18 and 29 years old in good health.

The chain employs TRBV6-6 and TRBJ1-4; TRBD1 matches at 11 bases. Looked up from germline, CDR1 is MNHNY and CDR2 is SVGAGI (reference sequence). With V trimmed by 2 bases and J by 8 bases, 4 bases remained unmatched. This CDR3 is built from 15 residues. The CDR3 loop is CASSYAGTGGEKLFF. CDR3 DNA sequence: TGTGCCAGCAGTTACGCGGGGACAGGGGGAGAAAAACTGTTTTTT.

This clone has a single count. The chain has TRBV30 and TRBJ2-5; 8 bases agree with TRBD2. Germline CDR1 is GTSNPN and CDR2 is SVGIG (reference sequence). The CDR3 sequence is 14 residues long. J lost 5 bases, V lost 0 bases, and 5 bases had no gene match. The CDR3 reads CAWSVSGSTETQYF. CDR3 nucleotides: TGTGCCTGGAGTGTAAGCGGGAGTACGGAGACCCAGTACTTC.

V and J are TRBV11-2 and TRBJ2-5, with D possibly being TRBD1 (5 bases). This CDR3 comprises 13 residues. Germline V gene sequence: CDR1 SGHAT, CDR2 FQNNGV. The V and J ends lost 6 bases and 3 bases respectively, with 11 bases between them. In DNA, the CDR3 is TGTGCCAGCAGTCAGGGATTAGAAGAGACCCAGTACTTC. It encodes CASSQGLEETQYF.

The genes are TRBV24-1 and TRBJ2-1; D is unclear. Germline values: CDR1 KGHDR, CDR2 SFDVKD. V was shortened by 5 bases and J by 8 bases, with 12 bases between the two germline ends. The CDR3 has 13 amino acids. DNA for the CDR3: TGTGCCACCAGTGGTGAGCGTTTGGATGAGCAGTTCTTC. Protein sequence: CATSGERLDEQFF.

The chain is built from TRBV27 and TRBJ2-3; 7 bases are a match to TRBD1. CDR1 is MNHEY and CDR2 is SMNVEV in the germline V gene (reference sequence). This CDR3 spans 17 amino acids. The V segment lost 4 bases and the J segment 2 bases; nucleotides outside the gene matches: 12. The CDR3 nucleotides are TGTGCCAGCAGTTCCAACGATCCGGGACAGCACACAGATACGCAGTATTTT. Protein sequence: CASSSNDPGQHTDTQYF.

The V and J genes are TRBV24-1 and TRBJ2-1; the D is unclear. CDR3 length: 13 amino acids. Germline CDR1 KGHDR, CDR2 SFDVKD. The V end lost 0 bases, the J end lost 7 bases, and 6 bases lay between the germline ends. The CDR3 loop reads CATSDLSGNEQFF. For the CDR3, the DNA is TGTGCCACCAGTGATTTGTCCGGGAATGAGCAGTTCTTC.

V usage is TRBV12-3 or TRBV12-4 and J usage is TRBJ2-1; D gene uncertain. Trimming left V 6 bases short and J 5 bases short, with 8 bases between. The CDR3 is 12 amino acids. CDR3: CASSRSDNEQFF. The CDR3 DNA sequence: TGTGCCAGCAGCCGGAGCGACAATGAGCAGTTCTTC.

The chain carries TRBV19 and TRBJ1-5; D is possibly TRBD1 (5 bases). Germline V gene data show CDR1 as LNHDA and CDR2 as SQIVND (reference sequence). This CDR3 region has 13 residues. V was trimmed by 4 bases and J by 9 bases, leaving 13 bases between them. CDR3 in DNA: TGTGCCAGTAGTACAGGGAACATAGGGCCCCAGCATTTT. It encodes CASSTGNIGPQHF.

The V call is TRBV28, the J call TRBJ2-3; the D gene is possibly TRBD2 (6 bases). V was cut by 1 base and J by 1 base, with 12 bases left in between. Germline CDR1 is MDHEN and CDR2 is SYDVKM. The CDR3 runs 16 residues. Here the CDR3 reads CASSLSGVRGTDTQYF. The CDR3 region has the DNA TGTGCCAGCAGTTTATCGGGGGTCAGGGGCACAGATACGCAGTATTTT.

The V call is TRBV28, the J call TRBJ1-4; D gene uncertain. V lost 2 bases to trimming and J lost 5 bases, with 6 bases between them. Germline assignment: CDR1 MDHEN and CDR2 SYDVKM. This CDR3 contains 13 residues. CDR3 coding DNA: TGTGCCAGCAGTTTAATGGTAAATGAAAAACTGTTTTTT. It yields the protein CASSLMVNEKLFF.

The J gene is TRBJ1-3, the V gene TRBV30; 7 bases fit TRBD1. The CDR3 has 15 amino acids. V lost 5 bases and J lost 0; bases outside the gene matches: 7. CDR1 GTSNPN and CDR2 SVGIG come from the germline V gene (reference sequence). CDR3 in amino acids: CAWWPQGRSGNTIYF. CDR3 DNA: TGTGCCTGGTGGCCACAGGGGCGCTCTGGAAACACCATATATTTT.

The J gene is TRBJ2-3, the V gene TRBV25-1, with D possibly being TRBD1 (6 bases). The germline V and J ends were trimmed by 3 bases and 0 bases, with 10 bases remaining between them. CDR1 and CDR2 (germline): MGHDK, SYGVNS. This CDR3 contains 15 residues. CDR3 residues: CASSDRDKSTDTQYF. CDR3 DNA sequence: TGTGCCAGCAGTGACCGGGACAAGAGCACAGATACGCAGTATTTT.

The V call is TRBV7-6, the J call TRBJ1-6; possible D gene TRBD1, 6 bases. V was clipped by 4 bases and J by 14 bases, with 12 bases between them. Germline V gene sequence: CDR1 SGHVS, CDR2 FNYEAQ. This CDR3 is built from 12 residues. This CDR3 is CASSSHRETLHF. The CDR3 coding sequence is TGTGCCAGCAGCTCCCACAGGGAAACCCTCCACTTT.

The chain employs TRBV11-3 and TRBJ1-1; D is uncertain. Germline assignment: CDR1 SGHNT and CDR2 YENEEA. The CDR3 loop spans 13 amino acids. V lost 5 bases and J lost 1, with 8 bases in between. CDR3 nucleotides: TGTGCCAGCAGCCAGACTCGGAACACTGAAGCTTTCTTT. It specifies CASSQTRNTEAFF.

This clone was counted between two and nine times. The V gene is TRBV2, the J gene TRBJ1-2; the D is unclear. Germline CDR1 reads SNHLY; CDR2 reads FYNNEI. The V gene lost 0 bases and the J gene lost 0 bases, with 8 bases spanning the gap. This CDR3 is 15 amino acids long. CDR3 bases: TGTGCCAGCAGTGAAGCCCCCTTAGCTAACTATGGCTACACCTTC. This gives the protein CASSEAPLANYGYTF.

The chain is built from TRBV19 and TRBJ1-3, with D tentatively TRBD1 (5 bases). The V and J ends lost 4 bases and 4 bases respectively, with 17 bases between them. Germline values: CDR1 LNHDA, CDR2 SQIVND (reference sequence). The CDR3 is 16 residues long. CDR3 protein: CASSNLRDPLGNTIYF. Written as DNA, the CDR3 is TGTGCCAGTAGTAACCTCCGGGACCCCCTCGGAAACACCATATATTTT. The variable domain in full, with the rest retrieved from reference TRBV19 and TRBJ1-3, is DGGITQSPKYLFRKEGQNVTLSCEQNLNHDAMYWYRQDPGQGLRLIYYSQIVNDFQKGDIAEGYSVSREKKESFPLTVTSAQKNPTAFYLCASSNLRDPLGNTIYFGEGSWLTVV.

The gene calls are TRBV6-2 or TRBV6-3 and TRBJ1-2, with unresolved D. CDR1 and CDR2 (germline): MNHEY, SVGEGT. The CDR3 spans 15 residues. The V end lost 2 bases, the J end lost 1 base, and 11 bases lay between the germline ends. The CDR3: CASSYGNMGNYGYTF. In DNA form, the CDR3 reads TGTGCCAGCAGTTACGGGAACATGGGTAACTATGGCTACACCTTC.

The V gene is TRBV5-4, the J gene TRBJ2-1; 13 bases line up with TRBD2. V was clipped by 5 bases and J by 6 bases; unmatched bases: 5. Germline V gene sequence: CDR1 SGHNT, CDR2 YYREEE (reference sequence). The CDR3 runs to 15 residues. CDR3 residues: CASSQLAGGPNEQFF. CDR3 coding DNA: TGTGCCAGCAGTCAACTAGCGGGAGGGCCCAATGAGCAGTTCTTC.

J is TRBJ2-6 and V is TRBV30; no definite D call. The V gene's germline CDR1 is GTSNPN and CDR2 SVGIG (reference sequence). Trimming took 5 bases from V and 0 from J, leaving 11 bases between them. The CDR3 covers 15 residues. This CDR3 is CAWAYASSGANVLTF. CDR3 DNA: TGTGCCTGGGCTTACGCTTCCTCTGGGGCCAACGTCCTGACTTTC.

CDR3 DNA: TGTGCCAGCAGTGTTTTAGCGGGATCGGAGAATGAGCAGTTCTTC. Translation: CASSVLAGSENEQFF. The chain joins TRBV28 to TRBJ2-1; 8 bases align to TRBD2. Trimming removed 5 bases from V and 7 bases from J; junction bases left unmatched: 10. CDR1 and CDR2 (germline): MDHEN, SYDVKM. CDR3 size: 15 residues.

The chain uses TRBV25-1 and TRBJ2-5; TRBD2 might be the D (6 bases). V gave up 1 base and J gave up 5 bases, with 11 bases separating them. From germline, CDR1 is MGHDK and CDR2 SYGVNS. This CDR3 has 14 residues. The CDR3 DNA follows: TGTGCCAGCAGTGAATTTACGGGAGCCGAGACCCAGTACTTC. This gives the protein CASSEFTGAETQYF.

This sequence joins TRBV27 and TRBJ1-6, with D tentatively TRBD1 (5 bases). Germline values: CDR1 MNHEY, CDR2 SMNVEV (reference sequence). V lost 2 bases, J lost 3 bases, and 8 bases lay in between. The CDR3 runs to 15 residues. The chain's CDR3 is CASSLMQGYNSPLHF. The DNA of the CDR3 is TGTGCCAGCAGTTTAATGCAGGGCTATAATTCACCCCTCCACTTT.

Written as DNA, the CDR3 is TGTGCCACCAATCGGATGAACACTGAAGCTTTCTTT. Protein product: CATNRMNTEAFF. The rearrangement links TRBV2 to TRBJ1-1; D not resolved. Trimming stripped 10 bases from V and 0 bases from J, with 9 bases between. The CDR3 is made up of 12 amino acids. Germline values: CDR1 SNHLY, CDR2 FYNNEI.

The CDR3 sequence: CASSGGGSRTEAFF. For the CDR3, the DNA is TGTGCCAGCAGTGGAGGGGGAAGTCGCACTGAAGCTTTCTTT. This chain connects TRBV28 to TRBJ1-1; tentatively, D is TRBD1 (6 bases). The CDR3 has 14 residues. V gave up 5 bases and J gave up 4 bases, with 14 bases separating them. The germline gives CDR1 MDHEN, CDR2 SYDVKM.